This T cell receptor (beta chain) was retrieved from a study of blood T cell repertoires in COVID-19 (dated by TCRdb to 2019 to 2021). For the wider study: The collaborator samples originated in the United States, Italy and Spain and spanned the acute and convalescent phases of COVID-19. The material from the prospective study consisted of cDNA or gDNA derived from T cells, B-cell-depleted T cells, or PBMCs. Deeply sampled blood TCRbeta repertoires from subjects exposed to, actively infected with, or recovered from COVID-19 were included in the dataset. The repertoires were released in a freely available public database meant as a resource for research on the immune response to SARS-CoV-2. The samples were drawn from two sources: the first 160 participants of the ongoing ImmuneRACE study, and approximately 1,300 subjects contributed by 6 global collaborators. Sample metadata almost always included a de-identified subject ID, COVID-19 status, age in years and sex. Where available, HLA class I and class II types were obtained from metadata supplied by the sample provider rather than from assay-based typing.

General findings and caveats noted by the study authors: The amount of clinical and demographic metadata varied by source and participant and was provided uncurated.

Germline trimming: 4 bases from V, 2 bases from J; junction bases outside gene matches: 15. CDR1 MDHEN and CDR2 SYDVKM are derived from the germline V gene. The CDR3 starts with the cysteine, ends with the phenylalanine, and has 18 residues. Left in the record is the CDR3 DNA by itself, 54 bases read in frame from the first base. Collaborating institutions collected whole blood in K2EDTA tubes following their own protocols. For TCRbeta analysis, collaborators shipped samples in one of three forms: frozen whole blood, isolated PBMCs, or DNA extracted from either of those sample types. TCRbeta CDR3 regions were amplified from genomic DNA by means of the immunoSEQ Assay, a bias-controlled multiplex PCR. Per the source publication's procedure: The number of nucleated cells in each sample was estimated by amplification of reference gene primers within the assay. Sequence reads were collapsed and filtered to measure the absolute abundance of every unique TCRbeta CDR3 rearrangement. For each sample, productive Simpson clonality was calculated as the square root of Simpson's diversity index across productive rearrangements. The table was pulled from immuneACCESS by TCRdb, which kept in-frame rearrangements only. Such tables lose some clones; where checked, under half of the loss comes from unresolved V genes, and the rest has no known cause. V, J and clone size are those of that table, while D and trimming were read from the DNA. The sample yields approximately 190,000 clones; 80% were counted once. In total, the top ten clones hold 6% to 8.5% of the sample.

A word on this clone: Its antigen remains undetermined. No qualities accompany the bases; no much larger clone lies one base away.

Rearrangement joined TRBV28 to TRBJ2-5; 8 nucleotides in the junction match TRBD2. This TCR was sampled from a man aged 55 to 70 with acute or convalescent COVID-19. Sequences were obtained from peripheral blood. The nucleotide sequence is TGTGCCAGCAGTTCCTTCGCGGGTCCGGGAGGGGTACAAGAGACCCAGTACTTC. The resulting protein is CASSSFAGPGGVQETQYF.